These 21 T cell receptor beta chains originate from one sample sequenced in a study of tumor-infiltrating lymphocytes in primary liver carcinoma. Bulk tissue was left unsorted, and RNA and DNA were co-extracted from 20-30 mg of it. Researchers generated TCR beta cDNA from roughly 510 ng of total RNA, relying on a constant-region primer. Investigators got TCR beta libraries out of three nested multiplex PCR rounds, done with slightly modified ARM-PCR. Two initial PCR rounds of 10 to 11 cycles each paired TRBV1-TRBV30 forward primers with a C-beta reverse primer. TCRdb redid the calling of the multiplex PCR reads with MiXCR, one entry per CDR3 protein. Of some 95,000 distinct CDR3 sequences in the sample, around 70% were seen once. Sequenced sample: tumor-adjacent normal liver tissue. These receptors came from a man in his forties with primary liver carcinoma and hepatitis B virus infection.

Concerning this clonotype: It may be a read error: a sequence one base away is much more abundant. This CDR3 is missing its conserved last phenylalanine or tryptophan, likely due to a read error. The chain carries TRBV28 and TRBJ2-3; D might be TRBD2 (5 bases). The CDR3 is 15 residues long. Germline V gene lookup returns CDR1 MDHEN and CDR2 SYDVKM. V lost 3 bases and J 0 bases, leaving 10 bases between the germline ends. CDR3 amino acids: CASSFRGYSTDTQYL. In nucleotides, the CDR3 is TGTGCCAGCAGTTTTCGGGGATATAGCACAGATACGCAGTATTTG.

This clonotype was found once. The gene calls are TRBV30 and TRBJ2-5; the match to TRBD1 covers 8 bases. V trimming: 3 bases; J trimming: 9 bases; junction bases outside the gene matches: 6. CDR1 and CDR2 (germline): GTSNPN, SVGIG (reference sequence). The CDR3 loop spans 12 amino acids. In DNA form, the CDR3 reads TGTGCCTGGAGCAAACAGGGGGAGCCCCAGTACTTC. Translation: CAWSKQGEPQYF.

Details on this clonotype: The junction shows a germline mismatch at one end, possibly a read error. J is TRBJ2-5 and V is TRBV12-3 or TRBV12-4; a possible D gene is TRBD2 (6 bases). CDR3 size: 15 residues. The CDR3 nucleotides read TGTGCCGGCAGGGTATCGGGAACTAGCCGTGAGACCCAGTACTTC. It translates to CAGRVSGTSRETQYF.

In the case of this clonotype: Sequence at one end of the junction differs from germline and may be a read error. DNA of the CDR3: TGTGCCAGCAGCTCAGGCTGGACTAGGGACTACGATGAGCAGTTCTTC. Its protein product is CASSSGWTRDYDEQFF. The rearrangement joins TRBV11-2 to TRBJ2-1; 7 nucleotides align to TRBD2. Germline V gives CDR1 SGHAT, CDR2 FQNNGV. The CDR3 is 16 amino acids.

Note on this clonotype: Its ends do not fully match the called genes, so a read error is possible. The chain combines TRBV29-1 with TRBJ2-1; 11 nucleotides line up with TRBD1. The CDR3 sequence is 13 residues long. Germline V gene sequence: CDR1 SQVTM, CDR2 ANQGSEA. The CDR3 DNA follows: TGCAGCGCGGACCGGGACAGGGGGAATGAGCAGTTATTC. It specifies CSADRDRGNEQLF.

Comments on this clonotype: An end of the junction does not agree with germline; a read error may underlie this. This sequence joins TRBV11-2 and TRBJ2-7; 12 nucleotides align to TRBD1. Germline V CDR1 and CDR2: SGHAT, FQNNGV. The CDR3 sequence is 18 residues long. The CDR3 region has the DNA TGTGCCGGCAACTTAGCCTATCCCGGGACAGGGGGCGATTACGGGCAGTACTTC. It translates to CAGNLAYPGTGGDYGQYF.

As regards this clonotype: A much larger clone sits a single nucleotide away, making a read error possible. J is TRBJ2-5 and V is TRBV6-5; D may be TRBD1 (5 bases). Germline V gene sequence: CDR1 MNHEY, CDR2 SVGAGI. The V end was cut by 0 bases, the J end by 2 bases, with 13 bases between. This CDR3 is 16 amino acids long. The CDR3 DNA reads TGTGCCAGCAGTTACTCAGCTGCACAGGAGCAAGAGACCCAGTACTTC. Its translation: CASSYSAAQEQETQYF.

This clonotype was picked up a small number of times. This may be a read error, as it is one base from a much larger clone. V gene TRBV10-3 combines with J gene TRBJ1-1; D gene uncertain. This CDR3 is built from 12 residues. Germline CDR1 ENHRY, CDR2 SYGVKD. CDR3 DNA sequence: TGTACCATCAGTGATGGGGAGGGTGAAGCTTTCTTT. Its protein product is CTISDGEGEAFF.

This clonotype came up many times. The chain carries TRBV12-3 or TRBV12-4 and TRBJ2-4; a possible D gene is TRBD1 (5 bases). The CDR3 has 15 amino acids. Between the trimmed V and J ends, which lost 3 bases and 0 bases, there was a span of 9 bases. Here the CDR3 reads CASSFGQGAKNIQYF. CDR3 nucleotide sequence: TGTGCCAGCAGTTTCGGGCAGGGAGCCAAAAACATTCAGTACTTC.

Concerning this clonotype: Because it lacks the conserved phenylalanine or tryptophan at the end, this CDR3 is likely a read error. The chain carries TRBV29-1 and TRBJ1-4; 8 nucleotides match TRBD1. CDR1 and CDR2 (germline): SQVTM, ANQGSEA. CDR3 length: 13 residues. J gave up 2 bases and V 7 bases, and 3 bases lay outside the gene matches. CDR3 in amino acids: CSAGQGTNEKLFL. CDR3 DNA sequence: TGCAGCGCTGGACAGGGTACTAATGAAAAACTGTTTTTG.

For this clonotype: A much larger clonotype is one base distant, so this may be a read error. This chain connects TRBV10-3 to TRBJ2-3, with a weak D call TRBD2 (6 bases). Germline CDR1 reads ENHRY; CDR2 reads SYGVKD. The CDR3 has 14 residues. CDR3 sequence reads: CAISARDSGDAQYF. As DNA, the CDR3 is TGTGCCATCAGTGCCCGGGACTCGGGAGATGCGCAGTATTTT.

Only a few counts were recorded for this clonotype. This may be a read error: a much more frequent sequence differs by one nucleotide. The chain carries TRBV12-3 or TRBV12-4 and TRBJ1-5, with D tentatively TRBD1 (5 bases). The CDR3 runs 14 residues. CDR3 loop: CVSSRGVSNQPQHF. CDR3 coding DNA: TGTGTCAGCAGCCGGGGGGTTAGCAATCAGCCCCAGCATTTT.

This clonotype was seen only a few times. This chain connects TRBV19 to TRBJ2-1; D unclear. The CDR3 has 10 amino acids. Germline CDR1 and CDR2: LNHDA and SQIVND (reference sequence). V lost 8 bases to trimming and J lost 5 bases, with 4 bases between them. For the CDR3, the DNA is TGTGCCAGTGGCCACAATGAGCAGTTCTTC. Its translation is CASGHNEQFF.

Only one count was recorded for this clonotype. A much more abundant neighbour one base away suggests this may be a read error. V usage is TRBV5-4 and J usage is TRBJ2-3, with 8 bases fitting TRBD1. Unmatched junction bases numbered 12, after V lost 4 bases and J lost 2 bases. This CDR3 is 17 amino acids long. Per germline, CDR1 SGHNT and CDR2 YYREEE (reference sequence). CDR3 residues: CASSTKQGVLDTDTQYF. CDR3 nucleotide sequence: TGTGCCAGCAGCACAAAACAGGGGGTCCTAGACACAGATACGCAGTATTTT.

The chain carries TRBV4-1 and TRBJ1-4; D ambiguous. Germline V gene data show CDR1 as MGHRA and CDR2 as YSYEKL. This CDR3 has 16 amino acids. V gave up 0 bases and J gave up 7 bases, with 15 bases separating them. The CDR3 DNA follows: TGCGCCAGCAGCCAAGAGCAGTTATCAGAGAGTGAAAAACTGTTTTTT. It is translated as CASSQEQLSESEKLFF.

This clonotype has at least ten counts. The genes are TRBV7-9 and TRBJ1-1; no reliable D call. This CDR3 is 12 amino acids long. Trimming cost V 5 bases and J 5 bases, with 9 bases left between them. Germline CDR1 is SEHNR and CDR2 is FQNEAQ (reference sequence). The CDR3 is CASSHDGTEAFF. The CDR3 coding sequence is TGTGCCAGCAGCCACGACGGGACTGAAGCTTTCTTT.

This clonotype was seen at least ten times. The V call is TRBV29-1, the J call TRBJ2-1; 9 nucleotides align to TRBD1. Unmatched junction bases numbered 0, after V lost 6 bases and J lost 0 bases. Germline assignment: CDR1 SQVTM and CDR2 ANQGSEA. CDR3 size: 13 residues. CDR3 loop: CSVTGGSYNEQFF. DNA of the CDR3: TGCAGCGTGACAGGGGGCTCCTACAATGAGCAGTTCTTC.

To note about this clonotype: The germline gene is not matched at one end of the junction; a read error may be the cause. The V gene is TRBV6-6, the J gene TRBJ2-5; the D is unclear. The length of the CDR3 is 14 residues. Germline CDR1 is MNHNY and CDR2 is SVGAGI (reference sequence). The CDR3 protein is CASRYSGRKETQYF. CDR3 nucleotide sequence: TGTGCCAGCCGTTACTCGGGTAGAAAAGAGACCCAGTACTTC.

The chain recombines TRBV5-1 with TRBJ1-3; no firm D call. Germline CDR1 reads SGHRS; CDR2 reads YFSETQ. The CDR3 is 13 residues long. V was trimmed by 1 base and J by 1 base, leaving 3 bases between them. CDR3 residues: CASSLNSGNTIYF. CDR3 DNA sequence: TGCGCCAGCAGCTTGAATTCTGGAAACACCATATATTTT.

With respect to this clonotype: Its ends do not fully match the called genes, so a read error is possible. This chain links TRBV29-1 with TRBJ2-3; TRBD2 matches 13 bases. The V gene's germline CDR1 is SQVTM and CDR2 ANQGSEA. This CDR3 is built from 14 residues. The CDR3 DNA is TGTAACGTTGGGACTAGCGGGGACACAGATACGCAGTATTTT. Its translation: CNVGTSGDTDTQYF.

As to this clonotype: At one of its ends the junction is not consistent with the germline gene, which may arise from a read error. V and J are TRBV11-2 and TRBJ2-3; D remains unclear. The germline CDR1 and CDR2 sequences are SGHAT and FQNNGV. The CDR3 length is 13 residues. CDR3: CVSSYHSTDTQYF. CDR3 in DNA: TGCGTCAGCAGCTACCATAGCACAGATACGCAGTATTTT.